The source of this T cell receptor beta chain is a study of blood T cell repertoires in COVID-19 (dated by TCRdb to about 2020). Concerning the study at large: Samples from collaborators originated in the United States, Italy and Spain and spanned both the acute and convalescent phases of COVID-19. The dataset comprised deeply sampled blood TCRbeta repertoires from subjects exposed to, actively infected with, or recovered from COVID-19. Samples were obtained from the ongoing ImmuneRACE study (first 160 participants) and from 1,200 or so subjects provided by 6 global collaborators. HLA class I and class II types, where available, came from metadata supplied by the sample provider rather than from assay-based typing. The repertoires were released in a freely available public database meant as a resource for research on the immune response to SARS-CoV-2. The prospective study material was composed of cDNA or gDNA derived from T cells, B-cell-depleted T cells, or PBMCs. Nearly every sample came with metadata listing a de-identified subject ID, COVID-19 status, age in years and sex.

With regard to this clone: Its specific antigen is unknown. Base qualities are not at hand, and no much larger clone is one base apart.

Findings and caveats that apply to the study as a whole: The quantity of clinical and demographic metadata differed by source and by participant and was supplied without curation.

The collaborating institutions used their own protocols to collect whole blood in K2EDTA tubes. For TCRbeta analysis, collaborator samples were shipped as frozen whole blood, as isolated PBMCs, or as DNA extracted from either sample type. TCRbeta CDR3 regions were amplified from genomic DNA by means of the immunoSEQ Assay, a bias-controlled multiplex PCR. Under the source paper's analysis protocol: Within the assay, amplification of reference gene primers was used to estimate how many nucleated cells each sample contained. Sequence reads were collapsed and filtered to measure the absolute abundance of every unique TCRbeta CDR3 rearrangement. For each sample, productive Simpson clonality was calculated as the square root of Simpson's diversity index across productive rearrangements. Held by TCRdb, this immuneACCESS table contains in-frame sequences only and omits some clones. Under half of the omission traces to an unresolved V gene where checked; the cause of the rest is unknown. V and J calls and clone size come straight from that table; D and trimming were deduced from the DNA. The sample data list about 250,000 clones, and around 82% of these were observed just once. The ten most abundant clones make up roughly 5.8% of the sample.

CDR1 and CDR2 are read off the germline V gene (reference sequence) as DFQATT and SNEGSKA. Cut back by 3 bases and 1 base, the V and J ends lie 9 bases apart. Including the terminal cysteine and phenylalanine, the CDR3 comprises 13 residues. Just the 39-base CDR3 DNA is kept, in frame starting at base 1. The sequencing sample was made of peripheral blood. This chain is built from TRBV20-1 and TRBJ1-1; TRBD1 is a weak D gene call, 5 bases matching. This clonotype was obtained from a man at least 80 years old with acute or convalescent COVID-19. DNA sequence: TGCAGTGCTAGTGGGGCGGGGAACACTGAAGCTTTCTTT. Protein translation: CSASGAGNTEAFF.